This T cell receptor (beta chain) was sequenced during a study of response to subunit inactivated influenza vaccine. Overall study findings and caveats: Each seasonal flu vaccination may recruit only limited new T cells, authors suggested.

V lost 5 bases and J lost 10, with 16 bases in between. Germline CDR1 and CDR2: SGHRS and YFSETQ. This CDR3 is 13 amino acids long. A single record per CDR3 protein comes from TCRdb applying MiXCR to the RT-PCR reads. The sample shows roughly 570,000 distinct CDR3 sequences, 10% to 15% of them seen only once. The sample holds many counts of this clonotype. What it binds is not known. This receptor was obtained from a man aged 45-65 years who received an inactivated influenza vaccine. The chain links TRBV5-1 to TRBJ2-1, with D perhaps assigned TRBD1 or TRBD2 (6 bases each). Here the sequenced sample was PBMCs from blood, taken about 6 weeks after vaccination. The CDR3 here is CASSPGGAGEQFF. As DNA, the CDR3 is TGCGCCAGCAGTCCCGGGGGCGCTGGCGAGCAGTTCTTC.